This T cell receptor (beta chain) was recorded in a study of T cells in Graves' hyperthyroidism and ophthalmopathy. Graves' hyperthyroidism qualified as stable when ophthalmopathy did not progress within 18 months. Participants, patients aged 18 to 65, had newly diagnosed hyperthyroidism with a duration under 2 months. Diagnoses were made from clinical symptoms, serum measures (thyroxine and TRAb), thyroid ultrasound and orbital computed tomography. The CDR3 is 17 amino acids. CDR1 is MNHEY and CDR2 is SMNVEV in the germline V gene (reference sequence). V lost 1 base, J lost 5 bases, and 18 bases lay in between. There are many counts of this clonotype. Researchers amplified the TCR beta CDR3 regions from RNA transcripts. An initial round of RT-PCR targeting the TCR CDR3 relied on the HTBI primer set. TCRdb ran MiXCR on the multiplex PCR reads and lists one entry per CDR3 protein. This sample has about 400,000 distinct CDR3 sequences, with approximately 15% found just once.

The V and J genes are TRBV27 and TRBJ2-1, with D perhaps matching TRBD2 (6 bases). The sample consisted of blood. This receptor was identified in a woman aged 18 to 35 with Graves' hyperthyroidism. The DNA of the CDR3 is TGTGCCAGCAGTTTATTCGGCGGGATCGGGTTGGACAATGAGCAGTTCTTC. Translation: CASSLFGGIGLDNEQFF.